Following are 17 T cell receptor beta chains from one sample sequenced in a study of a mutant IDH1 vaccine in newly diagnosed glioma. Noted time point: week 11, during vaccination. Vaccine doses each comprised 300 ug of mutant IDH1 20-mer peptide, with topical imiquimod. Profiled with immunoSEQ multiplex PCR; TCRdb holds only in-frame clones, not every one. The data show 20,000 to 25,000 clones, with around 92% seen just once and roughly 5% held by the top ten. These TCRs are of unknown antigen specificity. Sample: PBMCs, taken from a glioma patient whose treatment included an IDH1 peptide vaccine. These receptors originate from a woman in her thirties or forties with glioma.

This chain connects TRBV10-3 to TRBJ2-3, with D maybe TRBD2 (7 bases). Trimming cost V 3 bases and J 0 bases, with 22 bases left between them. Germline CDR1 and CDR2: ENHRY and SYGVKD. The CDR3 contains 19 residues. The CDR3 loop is CAISDNRGAVSPSTDTQYF. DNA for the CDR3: TGTGCCATCAGTGACAATCGGGGGGCTGTGTCCCCTAGCACAGATACGCAGTATTTT.

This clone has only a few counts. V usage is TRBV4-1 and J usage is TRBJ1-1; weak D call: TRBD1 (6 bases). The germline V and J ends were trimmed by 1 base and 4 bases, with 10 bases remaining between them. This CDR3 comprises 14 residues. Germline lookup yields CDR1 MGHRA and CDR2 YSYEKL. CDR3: CASSQVGGGTEAFF. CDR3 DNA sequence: TGCGCCAGCAGCCAAGTGGGGGGCGGCACTGAAGCTTTCTTT.

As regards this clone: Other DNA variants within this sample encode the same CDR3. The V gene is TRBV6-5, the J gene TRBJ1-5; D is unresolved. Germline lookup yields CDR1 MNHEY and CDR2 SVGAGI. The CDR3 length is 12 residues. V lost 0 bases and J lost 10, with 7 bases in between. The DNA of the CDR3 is TGTGCCAGCAGTTACTCCGAAGGACCCCAGCATTTT. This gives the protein CASSYSEGPQHF.

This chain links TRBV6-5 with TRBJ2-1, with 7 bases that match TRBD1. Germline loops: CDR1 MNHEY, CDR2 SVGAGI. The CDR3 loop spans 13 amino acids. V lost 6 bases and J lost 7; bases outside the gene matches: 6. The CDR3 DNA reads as TGTGCCAGCAGCCCGGACAGGATTAATGAGCAGTTCTTC. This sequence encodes CASSPDRINEQFF.

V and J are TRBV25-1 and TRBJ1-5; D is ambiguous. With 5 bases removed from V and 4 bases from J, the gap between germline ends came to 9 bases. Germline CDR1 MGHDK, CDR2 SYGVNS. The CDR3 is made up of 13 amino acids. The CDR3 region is CASSHSQNQPQHF. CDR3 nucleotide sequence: TGTGCCAGCAGTCACTCACAGAATCAGCCCCAGCATTTT.

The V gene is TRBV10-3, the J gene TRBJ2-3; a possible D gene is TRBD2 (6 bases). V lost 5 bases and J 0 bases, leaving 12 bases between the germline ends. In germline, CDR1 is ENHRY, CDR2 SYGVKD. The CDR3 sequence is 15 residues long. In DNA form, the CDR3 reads TGTGCCATCAGTATCGGGGGTACTAGCACAGATACGCAGTATTTT. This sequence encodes CAISIGGTSTDTQYF.

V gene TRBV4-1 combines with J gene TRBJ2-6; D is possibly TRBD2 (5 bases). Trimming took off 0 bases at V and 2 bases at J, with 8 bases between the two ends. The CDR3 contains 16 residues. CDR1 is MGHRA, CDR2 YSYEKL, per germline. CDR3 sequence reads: CASSQDEAAGANVLTF. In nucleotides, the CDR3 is TGCGCCAGCAGCCAAGATGAAGCGGCTGGGGCCAACGTCCTGACTTTC.

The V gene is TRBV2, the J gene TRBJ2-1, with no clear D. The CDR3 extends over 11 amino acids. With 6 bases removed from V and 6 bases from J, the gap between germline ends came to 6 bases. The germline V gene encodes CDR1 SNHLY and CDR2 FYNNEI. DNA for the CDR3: TGTGCCAGCAGCCCCCTCAATGAGCAGTTCTTC. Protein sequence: CASSPLNEQFF.

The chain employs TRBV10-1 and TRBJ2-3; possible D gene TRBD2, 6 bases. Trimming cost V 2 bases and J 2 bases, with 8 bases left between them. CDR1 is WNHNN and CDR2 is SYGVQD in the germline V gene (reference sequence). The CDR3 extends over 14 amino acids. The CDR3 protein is CASSEPGLTDTQYF. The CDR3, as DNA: TGCGCCAGCAGTGAGCCGGGACTCACAGATACGCAGTATTTT.

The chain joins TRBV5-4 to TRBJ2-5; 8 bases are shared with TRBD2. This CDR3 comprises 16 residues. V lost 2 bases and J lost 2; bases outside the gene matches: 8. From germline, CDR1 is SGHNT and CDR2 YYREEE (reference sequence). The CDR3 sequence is CASSLIQRGPQETQYF. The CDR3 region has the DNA TGTGCCAGCAGCTTAATCCAGCGGGGGCCACAAGAGACCCAGTACTTC.

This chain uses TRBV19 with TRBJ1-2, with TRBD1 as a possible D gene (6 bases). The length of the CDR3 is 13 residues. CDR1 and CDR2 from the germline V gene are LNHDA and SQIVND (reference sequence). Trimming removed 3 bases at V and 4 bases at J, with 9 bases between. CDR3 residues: CASSIGTTYGYTF. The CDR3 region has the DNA TGTGCCAGTAGTATTGGGACAACCTATGGCTACACCTTC.

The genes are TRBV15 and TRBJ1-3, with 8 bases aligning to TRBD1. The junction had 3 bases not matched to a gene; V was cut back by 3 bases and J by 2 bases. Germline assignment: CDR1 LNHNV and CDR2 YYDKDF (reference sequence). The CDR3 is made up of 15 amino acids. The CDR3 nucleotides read TGTGCCACCAGCAGGGACAGGGATCCTGGAAACACCATATATTTT. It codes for CATSRDRDPGNTIYF.

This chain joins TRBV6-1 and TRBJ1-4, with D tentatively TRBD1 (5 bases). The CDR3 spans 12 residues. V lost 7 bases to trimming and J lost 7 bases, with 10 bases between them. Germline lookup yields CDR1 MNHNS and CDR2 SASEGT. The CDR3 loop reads CASTVTAEKLFF. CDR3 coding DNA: TGTGCCAGCACTGTGACAGCTGAAAAACTGTTTTTT.

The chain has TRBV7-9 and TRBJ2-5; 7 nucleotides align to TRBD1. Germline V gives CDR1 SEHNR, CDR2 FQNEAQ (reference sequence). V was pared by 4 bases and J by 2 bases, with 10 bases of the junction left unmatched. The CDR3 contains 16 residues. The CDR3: CASSYTPGTAQETQYF. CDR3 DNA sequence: TGTGCCAGCAGCTATACACCCGGGACAGCACAAGAGACCCAGTACTTC.

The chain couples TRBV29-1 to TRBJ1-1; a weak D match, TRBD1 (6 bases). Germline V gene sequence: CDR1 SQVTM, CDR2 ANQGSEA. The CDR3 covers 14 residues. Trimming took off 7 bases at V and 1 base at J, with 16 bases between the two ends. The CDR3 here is CSGGRGQGNTEAFF. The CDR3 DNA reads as TGCAGCGGGGGGCGAGGGCAGGGGAACACTGAAGCTTTCTTT.

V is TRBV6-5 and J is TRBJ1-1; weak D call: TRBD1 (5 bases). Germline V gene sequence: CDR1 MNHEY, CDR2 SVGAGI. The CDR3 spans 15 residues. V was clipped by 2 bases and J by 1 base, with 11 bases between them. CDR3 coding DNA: TGTGCCAGCAGTTACATAGGGGCGCGGAACACTGAAGCTTTCTTT. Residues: CASSYIGARNTEAFF.

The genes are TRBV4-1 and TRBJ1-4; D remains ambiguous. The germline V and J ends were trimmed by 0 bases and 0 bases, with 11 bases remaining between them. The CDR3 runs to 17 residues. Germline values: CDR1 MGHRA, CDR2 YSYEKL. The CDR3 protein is CASSQEQDSATNEKLFF. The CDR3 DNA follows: TGCGCCAGCAGCCAAGAGCAGGATTCTGCAACTAATGAAAAACTGTTTTTT.